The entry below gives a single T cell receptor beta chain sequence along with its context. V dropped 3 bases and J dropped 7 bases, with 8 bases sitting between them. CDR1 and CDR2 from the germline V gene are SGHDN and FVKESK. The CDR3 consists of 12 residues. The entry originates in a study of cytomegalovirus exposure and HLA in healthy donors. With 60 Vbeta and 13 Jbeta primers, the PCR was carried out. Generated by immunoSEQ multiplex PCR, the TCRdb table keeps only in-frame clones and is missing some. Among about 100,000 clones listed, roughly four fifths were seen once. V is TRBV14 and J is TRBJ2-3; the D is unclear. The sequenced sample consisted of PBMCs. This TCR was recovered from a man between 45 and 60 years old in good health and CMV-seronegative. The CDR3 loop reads CASSQSRNTQYF. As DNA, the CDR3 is TGTGCCAGCAGCCAGTCTAGGAATACGCAGTATTTT.